Presented here are 22 T cell receptor beta chains from one specimen sequenced in a study of metastatic and nonmetastatic thyroid tumors. TCRdb re-analyzed the PCR reads using MiXCR. The table includes about 16,000 clones, roughly 32% detected once. Ahead of thyroid surgery, no patient had received treatment of any kind. The sequenced sample was blood. The receptors were gathered from a female donor with papillary thyroid cancer or a benign thyroid nodule (not recorded which). Some clones in this sample may be carry-over from other donors' samples.

This clone is medium-sized in the sample. The chain has TRBV28 and TRBJ2-7; no firm D call. The CDR3 has 14 amino acids. Germline V gene data show CDR1 as MDHEN and CDR2 as SYDVKM. Trimming stripped 4 bases from V and 0 bases from J, with 10 bases between. The CDR3 DNA follows: TGTGCCAGCAGTTCACCCGGTAGCTCCTACGAGCAGTACTTC. Its protein product is CASSSPGSSYEQYF.

About this clone itself: This sample also contains other DNA sequences that code for the same CDR3. The rearrangement joins TRBV7-7 to TRBJ2-5; 9 bases match TRBD2. The CDR3 consists of 16 residues. V lost 5 bases and J lost 5; bases outside the gene matches: 12. The germline CDR1 and CDR2 sequences are SSHAT and FNYEAQ (reference sequence). DNA of the CDR3: TGTGCCAGCAGCCCCTGGACTAGCGTGGGGGGGGAGACCCAGTACTTC. As protein: CASSPWTSVGGETQYF. The full variable domain, rest sourced from reference TRBV7-7 and TRBJ2-5, is GAGVSQSPRYKVTKRGQDVTLRCDPISSHATLYWYQQALGQGPEFLTYFNYEAQPDKSGLPSDRFSAERPEGSISTLTIQRTEQRDSAMYRCASSPWTSVGGETQYFGPGTRLLVL.

This clone was observed many times. The chain couples TRBV11-2 to TRBJ2-3; D not resolved. Trimming pared 1 base from V and 2 bases from J, leaving 10 bases between. Germline V gene data show CDR1 as SGHAT and CDR2 as FQNNGV. The CDR3 has 15 residues. The CDR3 region has the DNA TGTGCCAGCAGCTTAGGGACGGATAACACAGATACGCAGTATTTT. It specifies CASSLGTDNTDTQYF.

This clone is judged medium-sized (0.01 to 0.1%). V is TRBV20-1 and J is TRBJ1-5; tentative D call: TRBD1 (6 bases). Germline loops: CDR1 DFQATT, CDR2 SNEGSKA (reference sequence). V lost 6 bases to trimming and J lost 7 bases, with 16 bases between them. This CDR3 comprises 13 residues. CDR3 sequence: CSAGRGRSQPQHF. The CDR3 bases are TGCAGTGCGGGCAGGGGTAGAAGCCAGCCCCAGCATTTT.

This rearrangement joins TRBV4-2 to TRBJ2-3; no reliable D call. Germline V gives CDR1 LGHNA, CDR2 YNFKEQ. There are 12 residues in the CDR3. Trimming removed 1 base from V and 7 bases from J, with 6 bases in between. CDR3: CASSQVPHTQYF. CDR3 sequence (DNA): TGTGCCAGCAGCCAAGTTCCCCATACGCAGTATTTT.

In this sample, this clone is medium-sized. The genes are TRBV6-1 and TRBJ1-2; D not resolved. V dropped 11 bases and J dropped 8 bases, with 21 bases sitting between them. From germline, CDR1 is MNHNS and CDR2 SASEGT. CDR3 length: 13 residues. CDR3 in DNA: TGTGCCGGTGTAGGGTTTTCTCCCAGCGGCTACACCTTC. Its translation: CAGVGFSPSGYTF.

This clone is judged medium-sized. The V gene is TRBV12-3 or TRBV12-4, the J gene TRBJ2-1; no definite D call. This CDR3 has 14 residues. Between the trimmed V and J ends, which lost 1 base and 8 bases, there was a span of 12 bases. In DNA, the CDR3 is TGTGCCAGCAGTTTAGTCCCCGCCGTGGATGAGCAGTTCTTC. It codes for CASSLVPAVDEQFF.

This clone is medium-sized by share. The rearrangement joins TRBV6-2 or TRBV6-3 to TRBJ2-3; D may match TRBD1 or TRBD2 (5 bases each). V was trimmed by 7 bases and J by 1 base, leaving 9 bases between them. This CDR3 spans 13 amino acids. Germline V gene lookup returns CDR1 MNHEY and CDR2 SVGEGT. The chain's CDR3 is CASTRDGTDTQYF. The DNA for the CDR3 is TGTGCCAGCACCCGGGACGGCACAGATACGCAGTATTTT.

The chain joins TRBV2 to TRBJ2-2; D perhaps matches TRBD2 (5 bases). Per the germline V gene, CDR1 is SNHLY and CDR2 is FYNNEI. Trimming cost V 2 bases and J 1 base, with 23 bases left between them. The CDR3 is 20 amino acids. The CDR3 loop reads CASSEFPAPIAQRNTGELFF. CDR3 bases: TGTGCCAGCAGTGAATTCCCCGCCCCCATAGCGCAACGGAACACCGGGGAGCTGTTTTTT.

This clone is medium-sized. V gene TRBV12-3 or TRBV12-4 combines with J gene TRBJ1-5; TRBD1 might be the D (6 bases). This CDR3 spans 13 amino acids. V was cut by 5 bases and J by 5 bases, with 10 bases left in between. The CDR3, as DNA: TGTGCCAGCAGTCTACAGGGTGATCAGCCCCAGCATTTT. It encodes CASSLQGDQPQHF.

This clone was recorded many times. Given the absence of the conserved phenylalanine or tryptophan at the CDR3 end, a read error is likely. The chain uses TRBV12-3 or TRBV12-4 and TRBJ1-6; 10 bases line up with TRBD1. Germline trimming cut 6 bases from V and 9 bases from J; bases unmatched to any gene: 8. The CDR3 has 15 amino acids. CDR3 residues: CASSSPGQGGSPLHL. The CDR3 DNA is TGTGCCAGCAGCTCGCCCGGACAGGGGGGTTCACCCCTCCACCTT.

By share, this clone counts as medium-sized. The chain is built from TRBV20-1 and TRBJ1-1; D remains ambiguous. The V and J ends lost 1 base and 6 bases respectively, with 15 bases between them. The CDR3 contains 14 residues. Germline V gene data show CDR1 as DFQATT and CDR2 as SNEGSKA (reference sequence). The CDR3: CSARGLGSTAEAFF. DNA for the CDR3: TGCAGTGCTAGAGGTTTGGGGAGTACGGCTGAAGCTTTCTTT.

The J gene is TRBJ1-3, the V gene TRBV6-1; 9 positions agree with TRBD1. The CDR3 runs 15 residues. Germline V gene data show CDR1 as MNHNS and CDR2 as SASEGT. V lost 6 bases, J lost 2 bases, and 5 bases stayed unmatched. CDR3 amino acids: CASRNRGLAGNTIYF. The CDR3, as DNA: TGTGCCAGCAGGAACAGGGGGCTGGCTGGAAACACCATATATTTT.

This clone has a count of ten or more. V gene TRBV11-2 combines with J gene TRBJ2-3; possible D gene TRBD1, 6 bases. CDR1 and CDR2 (germline): SGHAT, FQNNGV. The V end was cut by 6 bases, the J end by 4 bases, with 14 bases between. CDR3 length equals 14 residues. CDR3 bases: TGTGCCAGCAGGACTTACAGGGTCCCAGATACGCAGTATTTT. Its translation is CASRTYRVPDTQYF.

This clone is medium-sized within its sample. The genes are TRBV7-2 and TRBJ2-1, with D hard to call. This CDR3 is 14 amino acids long. Trimming took off 5 bases at V and 5 bases at J, with 13 bases between the two ends. Germline V gives CDR1 SGHTA, CDR2 FQGNSA. CDR3 sequence (DNA): TGTGCCAGCAGCCTGGGAAATCCCAACAATGAGCAGTTCTTC. It codes for CASSLGNPNNEQFF. Based on the CDR3 plus reference TRBV7-2 and TRBJ2-1, the full variable domain is GAGVSQSPSNKVTEKGKDVELRCDPISGHTALYWYRQSLGQGLEFLIYFQGNSAPDKSGLPSDRFSAERTGGSVSTLTIQRTQQEDSAVYLCASSLGNPNNEQFFGPGTRLTVL.

At least ten counts were recorded for this clone. The chain employs TRBV24-1 and TRBJ2-7, with TRBD2 matching 7 bases. Germline loops: CDR1 KGHDR, CDR2 SFDVKD. The J segment lost 0 bases and the V segment lost 2 bases, leaving 3 bases of the junction unmatched. There are 15 residues in the CDR3. In nucleotides, the CDR3 is TGTGCCACCAGTGATTGGGGGGGGACCTCCTACGAGCAGTACTTC. Protein: CATSDWGGTSYEQYF.

This clone is categorized as medium-sized. The gene calls are TRBV6-2 or TRBV6-3 and TRBJ2-7; D not certain. Per the germline V gene, CDR1 is MNHEY and CDR2 is SVGEGT. V lost 2 bases to trimming and J lost 5 bases, with 4 bases between them. The CDR3 length is 11 residues. DNA of the CDR3: TGTGCCAGCAGTTACGAGGACGAGCAGTACTTC. It encodes CASSYEDEQYF.

This clone was recorded many times. The CDR3, as DNA: TGTGCCAGCAGCCCCCCCGGGGTCTCTGGGGCCAACGTCCTGACTTTC. Amino acids: CASSPPGVSGANVLTF. The genes are TRBV9 and TRBJ2-6, with D possibly TRBD2 on 5 matching bases. This CDR3 region has 16 residues. Germline assignment: CDR1 SGDLS and CDR2 YYNGEE. V gave up 4 bases and J gave up 0 bases, with 11 bases separating them.

This clone rates as medium-sized. This chain joins TRBV30 and TRBJ2-6; 9 bases are shared with TRBD1. Germline V gene sequence: CDR1 GTSNPN, CDR2 SVGIG (reference sequence). V dropped 1 base and J dropped 2; count of bases not matched to a gene: 6. This CDR3 is built from 17 residues. CDR3 sequence: CAWSGGTGIPGANVLTF. CDR3 bases: TGTGCCTGGAGTGGAGGGACAGGGATCCCTGGGGCCAACGTCCTGACTTTC. The whole variable domain, filled in from reference TRBV30 and TRBJ2-6, reads SQTIHQWPATLVQPVGSPLSLECTVEGTSNPNLYWYRQAAGRGLQLLFYSVGIGQISSEVPQNLSASRPQDRQFILSSKKLLLSDSGFYLCAWSGGTGIPGANVLTFGAGSRLTVL.

In this sample, this clone turned up many times. The gene calls are TRBV4-3 and TRBJ1-2; 9 bases match TRBD1. This CDR3 spans 12 amino acids. Germline values: CDR1 LGHNA, CDR2 YSLEER. Trimming removed 4 bases from V and 6 bases from J; junction bases left unmatched: 0. The CDR3 nucleotides read TGCGCCAGCAGCCGACAGGGGGATGGCTACACCTTC. This translates into CASSRQGDGYTF.

The CDR3 reads CAIILWDEQYF. The CDR3 DNA follows: TGTGCTATAATATTATGGGACGAGCAGTACTTC. This rearrangement joins TRBV6-1 to TRBJ2-7; D not certain. This CDR3 spans 11 amino acids. Germline V CDR1 and CDR2: MNHNS, SASEGT.

This clone rates as medium-sized (0.01 to 0.1%). The chain combines TRBV4-3 with TRBJ2-7; D is perhaps TRBD2 (6 bases). This CDR3 spans 15 amino acids. V gave up 1 base and J gave up 0 bases, with 10 bases separating them. Per the germline V gene, CDR1 is LGHNA and CDR2 is YSLEER. As DNA, the CDR3 is TGCGCCAGCAGCCAAGGGCACGGGGGCTCCTACGAGCAGTACTTC. Protein product: CASSQGHGGSYEQYF.